This is a list of T cell receptor beta chains from one sample in a study of T cells expressing NK-cell markers. With the 5' RACE reads reprocessed, TCRdb shows one record per CDR3 protein and no DNA. The table for this sample gives 200,000 to 300,000 distinct CDR3 sequences. The sample taken for sequencing was blood T cells: a sorted CD56 or NKG2C T cell subset, CD4+ or CD8+ T cells, or bulk PBMC T cells (not recorded which). The receptors stem from a young man in good health. The CDR3 runs from the conserved cysteine through the conserved F or W.

v_gene	j_gene	CDR3aa
TRBV12-3/TRBV12-4	TRBJ2-5	CASSLPSGGLVLETQYF
TRBV3-1	TRBJ2-1	CASSQDLATDNEQFF
TRBV6-1	TRBJ2-6	CASSSGRGGSGANVLTF
TRBV10-3	TRBJ2-7	CAVDGSYEQYF
TRBV20-1	TRBJ2-1	CSARDGLAGGPGNSFF
TRBV20-1	TRBJ1-1	CSAVLVGTEAFF
TRBV5-1	TRBJ1-4	CASSYGGVAEKLFF
TRBV6-5	TRBJ2-3	CASSYERGTDTQYF
TRBV6-1	TRBJ2-1	CASSEAGWRSEQFF
TRBV12-3/TRBV12-4	TRBJ2-6	CASSSRGVPTSGANVLTF
TRBV18	TRBJ2-1	CASARREGNNEQFF
TRBV12-3/TRBV12-4	TRBJ1-2	CASSQRQGNRHYGYTF
TRBV27	TRBJ1-1	CASSLRPQGQGTNTEAFF
TRBV11-1	TRBJ2-1	CASSLGGVWPRSSYNEQFF
TRBV25-1	TRBJ1-5	CASSEGGVFQPQHF
TRBV5-4	TRBJ1-1	CASSQGGAVNTEAFF
TRBV20-1	TRBJ1-1	CSATPWAGREAFF
TRBV5-5	TRBJ2-7	CASSPDFVYEQYF
TRBV20-1	TRBJ2-3	CSARDPRVGTDTQYF
TRBV12-3/TRBV12-4	TRBJ1-1	CASRRLGDTEAFF
TRBV12-3/TRBV12-4	TRBJ2-4	CASSLAGGRNIQYF
TRBV7-9	TRBJ2-5	CASSFGQGGETQYF
TRBV25-1	TRBJ2-5	CASSEYGPRGETQYF
TRBV5-5	TRBJ2-5	CASSLADSQETQYF
TRBV11-3	TRBJ2-3	CASSLGEFVADTQYF
TRBV6-2/TRBV6-3	TRBJ2-7	CASRETVTYEQYF
TRBV20-1	TRBJ2-3	CSAPTDAADAQYF
TRBV12-3/TRBV12-4	TRBJ2-7	CASSLAETVAYVEQYF
TRBV20-1	TRBJ2-1	CSAERASYNEQFF
TRBV12-3/TRBV12-4	TRBJ1-2	CASSPTRRLGGYTF
TRBV5-1	TRBJ2-1	CASTGLDEQFF
TRBV12-3/TRBV12-4	TRBJ2-1	CASKGTSGRRNEQFF
TRBV12-3/TRBV12-4	TRBJ1-1	CASSFTLRVSEAFF
TRBV3-1	TRBJ2-3	CASSRGFSDTQYF
TRBV7-2	TRBJ2-3	CASSLAPDWRFSDTQYF
TRBV7-9	TRBJ1-1	CASSLGRGDRGTEAFF
TRBV6-5	TRBJ2-7	CASSYEGEQYF
TRBV5-1	TRBJ1-2	CASSLMTSRGYTF
TRBV20-1	TRBJ2-1	CSASLSGRMYEQFF
TRBV11-2	TRBJ1-1	CASSLSVGTGATEAFF
TRBV5-6	TRBJ2-7	CASSRGGAYEQYF
TRBV29-1	TRBJ2-1	CSVGNRGRAPGEQFF
TRBV5-1	TRBJ2-5	CASSPSTRGLQETQYF
TRBV27	TRBJ2-7	CASSLLGGEQYF
TRBV5-1	TRBJ2-5	CASSLMTAETQYF
TRBV24-1	TRBJ2-1	CATSDLGRGLAGTNEQFF
TRBV7-8	TRBJ1-6	CASSSRRHRGDSPLHF
TRBV15	TRBJ2-7	CATSRQVSYEQYF
TRBV25-1	TRBJ2-2	CASSESFPDTGELFF
TRBV10-3	TRBJ2-1	CAISEVAAGSSYNEQFF
TRBV5-1	TRBJ2-3	CASSLEGTGRYTQYF
TRBV18	TRBJ2-5	CASSPPMGQETQYF
TRBV20-1	TRBJ1-2	CSASSGVADGYTF
TRBV24-1	TRBJ1-1	CATRPTGGGKNTEAFF
TRBV14	TRBJ2-5	CASSPWRGETQYF